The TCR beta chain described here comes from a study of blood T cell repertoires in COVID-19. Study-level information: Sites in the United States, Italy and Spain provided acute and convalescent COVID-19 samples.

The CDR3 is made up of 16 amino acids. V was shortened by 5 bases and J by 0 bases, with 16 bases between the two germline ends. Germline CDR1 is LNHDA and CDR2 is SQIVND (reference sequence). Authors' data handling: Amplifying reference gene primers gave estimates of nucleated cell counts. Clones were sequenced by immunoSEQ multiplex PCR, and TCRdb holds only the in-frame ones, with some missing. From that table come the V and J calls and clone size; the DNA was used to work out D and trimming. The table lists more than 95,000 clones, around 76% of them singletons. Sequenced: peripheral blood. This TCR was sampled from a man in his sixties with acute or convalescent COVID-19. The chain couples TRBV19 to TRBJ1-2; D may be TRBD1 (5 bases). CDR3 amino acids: CASSSGTGGANYGYTF. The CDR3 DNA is TGTGCCAGTAGTTCAGGCACCGGGGGAGCTAACTATGGCTACACCTTC.